The 29 T cell receptor beta chains given below trace back to one sample, sequenced in a study of blood T cell repertoires in COVID-19. The method was immunoSEQ multiplex PCR; TCRdb's version includes in-frame clones alone and lacks a portion of them. The sample yields approximately 170,000 clones, roughly 86% seen once. Sequencing was done on a sample of peripheral blood. Receptor source: a woman at least 80 years old with COVID-19, enrolled during active disease.

This chain joins TRBV19 and TRBJ1-4; D is undetermined. This CDR3 is built from 14 residues. Germline lookup yields CDR1 LNHDA and CDR2 SQIVND (reference sequence). With 10 bases removed from V and 8 bases from J, the gap between germline ends came to 20 bases. CDR3 DNA: TGTGCCACCCAGACCCCAGGAGGACGAGAAAAACTGTTTTTT. This gives the protein CATQTPGGREKLFF.

The chain has TRBV2 and TRBJ1-5; 9 bases are a match to TRBD1. The V gene's germline CDR1 is SNHLY and CDR2 FYNNEI. CDR3 length equals 13 residues. V lost 6 bases and J lost 7; bases outside the gene matches: 4. The CDR3 reads CASRDRGNQPQHF. The CDR3, as DNA: TGTGCCAGCAGGGACAGGGGAAACCAGCCCCAGCATTTT.

A few counts support this clone. This rearrangement joins TRBV5-4 to TRBJ2-5, with 8 bases matching TRBD2. There are 15 residues in the CDR3. V trimming: 4 bases; J trimming: 5 bases; junction bases outside the gene matches: 10. Germline CDR1 is SGHNT and CDR2 is YYREEE (reference sequence). The DNA of the CDR3 is TGTGCCAGCAGCCGCGCAGCGGGAGTCGGGGAGACCCAGTACTTC. Residues: CASSRAAGVGETQYF.

V is TRBV25-1 and J is TRBJ2-7; no reliable D call. V lost 4 bases to trimming and J lost 3 bases, with 4 bases between them. CDR3 length: 11 amino acids. Per the germline V gene, CDR1 is MGHDK and CDR2 is SYGVNS. The CDR3 coding sequence is TGTGCCAGCAGTGGCGGCTACGAGCAGTACTTC. Its protein is CASSGGYEQYF.

V gene TRBV19 combines with J gene TRBJ1-2, with 7 bases fitting TRBD1. The V gene end was trimmed by 9 bases and the J gene end by 5 bases; junction bases not matched to a gene: 12. CDR1 is LNHDA, CDR2 SQIVND, per germline (reference sequence). There are 14 residues in the CDR3. In DNA, the CDR3 is TGTGCCAGCTCTCCGGGACAGCAATTTTATGGCTACACCTTC. It translates to CASSPGQQFYGYTF.

The genes are TRBV9 and TRBJ2-7; TRBD2 agrees at 9 bases. V shed 4 bases and J 7 bases; nucleotides not matched to a gene: 9. CDR3 length equals 14 residues. The germline V gene has CDR1 SGDLS and CDR2 YYNGEE. Here the CDR3 reads CASSRPGTSREQYF. CDR3 nucleotides: TGTGCCAGCAGCCGCCCCGGGACTAGCCGGGAGCAGTACTTC.

The chain joins TRBV5-1 to TRBJ2-1; 8 bases fit TRBD2. In germline, CDR1 is SGHRS, CDR2 YFSETQ. The CDR3 consists of 15 residues. V lost 6 bases and J lost 8; bases outside the gene matches: 13. CDR3 DNA sequence: TGCGCCAGCACCAAAGGGGAGGGACTAGGGGATGAGCAGTTCTTC. The encoded protein is CASTKGEGLGDEQFF.

In DNA, the CDR3 is TGTGCCAGCAGAAGCAGGGCACTAGATACGCAGTATTTT. Protein: CASRSRALDTQYF. The rearrangement links TRBV5-4 to TRBJ2-3; D is perhaps TRBD1 (5 bases). Germline V gene sequence: CDR1 SGHNT, CDR2 YYREEE (reference sequence). Trimming cost V 5 bases and J 5 bases, with 12 bases left between them. The CDR3 consists of 13 residues. The variable domain in full, with the rest retrieved from reference TRBV5-4 and TRBJ2-3, is ETGVTQSPTHLIKTRGQQVTLRCSSQSGHNTVSWYQQALGQGPQFIFQYYREEENGRGNFPPRFSGLQFPNYSSELNVNALELDDSALYLCASRSRALDTQYFGPGTRLTVL.

The chain recombines TRBV27 with TRBJ2-5; D unresolved. Germline assignment: CDR1 MNHEY and CDR2 SMNVEV (reference sequence). The CDR3 loop spans 11 amino acids. V was cut by 5 bases and J by 3 bases, with 4 bases left in between. The CDR3 loop is CASSLKETQYF. DNA for the CDR3: TGTGCCAGCAGTCTAAAAGAGACCCAGTACTTC.

In nucleotides, the CDR3 is TGCAGCGTTGAAAAATCCTTTGGGACAGGGAGGGATGGCTACACCTTC. Protein: CSVEKSFGTGRDGYTF. This chain uses TRBV29-1 with TRBJ1-2, with 9 bases aligning to TRBD1. Germline CDR1 reads SQVTM; CDR2 reads ANQGSEA. The junction had 13 bases not matched to a gene; V was cut back by 2 bases and J by 6 bases. This CDR3 comprises 16 residues. The variable domain in full, completed from reference TRBV29-1 and TRBJ1-2, reads SAVISQKPSRDICQRGTSLTIQCQVDSQVTMMFWYRQQPGQSLTLIATANQGSEATYESGFVIDKFPISRPNLTFSTLTVSNMSPEDSSIYLCSVEKSFGTGRDGYTFGSGTRLTVV.

This chain uses TRBV6-5 with TRBJ2-1, with 12 bases lining up with TRBD1. The CDR3 contains 15 residues. Per germline, CDR1 MNHEY and CDR2 SVGAGI. V lost 6 bases and J lost 9; bases outside the gene matches: 9. This CDR3 reads CASSPLGQGAFEQFF. Here the CDR3 DNA reads TGTGCCAGCAGCCCCTTGGGACAGGGGGCGTTTGAGCAGTTCTTC.

This chain joins TRBV10-3 and TRBJ2-3, with D possibly matching TRBD1 (6 bases). Trimming stripped 3 bases from V and 1 base from J, with 11 bases between. Germline CDR1 and CDR2: ENHRY and SYGVKD. This CDR3 is built from 15 residues. In DNA form, the CDR3 reads TGTGCCATCAGTGAAGGGGGTCCCCGCACAGATACGCAGTATTTT. This translates into CAISEGGPRTDTQYF.

The chain recombines TRBV9 with TRBJ2-1; 11 positions agree with TRBD1. Germline CDR1 and CDR2: SGDLS and YYNGEE. Germline trimming cut 4 bases from V and 4 bases from J; bases unmatched to any gene: 4. The CDR3 loop spans 15 amino acids. The CDR3 reads CASSRGQGAYNEQFF. For the CDR3, the DNA is TGTGCCAGCAGCCGAGGACAGGGGGCTTACAATGAGCAGTTCTTC.

The DNA of the CDR3 is TGTGCCAGCATCCACCGGGGAGGAGGTACCGGGGAGCTGTTTTTT. Amino acids: CASIHRGGGTGELFF. This sequence joins TRBV28 and TRBJ2-2; the D gene is possibly TRBD2 (6 bases). The CDR3 is 15 amino acids. V was clipped by 7 bases and J by 5 bases, with 17 bases between them. CDR1 and CDR2 (germline): MDHEN, SYDVKM.

This chain joins TRBV19 and TRBJ1-1, with TRBD1 as a possible D gene (5 bases). The germline V gene encodes CDR1 LNHDA and CDR2 SQIVND (reference sequence). This CDR3 comprises 14 residues. V was clipped by 10 bases and J by 0 bases, with 15 bases between them. CDR3 region: CATKTGPMNTEAFF. The CDR3 DNA is TGTGCCACCAAAACAGGCCCTATGAACACTGAAGCTTTCTTT.

The chain's CDR3 is CASSPGFSGRLETQYF. The CDR3 nucleotides read TGTGCCAGCTCACCAGGGTTTAGCGGGAGACTAGAGACCCAGTACTTC. The chain couples TRBV18 to TRBJ2-5; 9 bases match TRBD2. V gave up 2 bases and J gave up 4 bases; unmatched junction bases: 8. From germline, CDR1 is KGHSH and CDR2 LQKENI. The CDR3 contains 16 residues.

The chain has TRBV9 and TRBJ2-7, with TRBD1 identical over 7 bases. The CDR3 is made up of 14 amino acids. With V trimmed by 2 bases and J by 0 bases, 2 bases remained unmatched. The germline V gene has CDR1 SGDLS and CDR2 YYNGEE. CDR3 sequence reads: CASSVTGSSYEQYF. Written as DNA, the CDR3 is TGTGCCAGCAGCGTGACAGGGAGCTCCTACGAGCAGTACTTC.

The chain employs TRBV18 and TRBJ2-6; no firm D call. V lost 3 bases and J 0 bases, leaving 15 bases between the germline ends. The CDR3 contains 18 residues. The germline gives CDR1 KGHSH, CDR2 LQKENI. DNA for the CDR3: TGTGCCAGCTCACCCCGGTCCGCCTCGTCCTCTGGGGCCAACGTCCTGACTTTC. Its protein is CASSPRSASSSGANVLTF.

This clone was counted once. The rearrangement uses TRBV7-2 and TRBJ2-3, with TRBD1 as a possible D gene (5 bases). V was clipped by 3 bases and J by 2 bases, with 9 bases between them. The germline CDR1 and CDR2 sequences are SGHTA and FQGNSA. The length of the CDR3 is 14 residues. Here the CDR3 reads CASSFRQPTDTQYF. The CDR3 DNA is TGTGCCAGCAGCTTCAGACAGCCCACAGATACGCAGTATTTT.

In its sample, this clone was seen a few times. The chain has TRBV6-5 and TRBJ1-2; TRBD1 matches at 7 bases. Losses at the gene ends were 4 bases for V and 5 bases for J; bases not matched to a gene: 4. Germline lookup yields CDR1 MNHEY and CDR2 SVGAGI. CDR3 length: 13 residues. The CDR3 DNA reads as TGTGCCAGCAGTTGGGACAGTAAATATGGCTACACCTTC. Translating it yields CASSWDSKYGYTF.

V is TRBV7-3 and J is TRBJ2-3, with 8 bases identical to TRBD2. Germline trimming cut 4 bases from V and 1 base from J; bases unmatched to any gene: 4. The CDR3 is 15 amino acids. Germline V gene lookup returns CDR1 SGHTA and CDR2 FQGTGA. CDR3 loop: CASSSQAGGTDTQYF. CDR3 DNA: TGTGCCAGCAGCTCCCAAGCGGGAGGCACAGATACGCAGTATTTT.

This clone was found a few times. V usage is TRBV7-3 and J usage is TRBJ1-1; perhaps TRBD1 as D (5 bases). Trimming took 3 bases from V and 4 from J, leaving 12 bases between them. CDR1 and CDR2 (germline): SGHTA, FQGTGA. CDR3 size: 14 residues. CDR3 amino acids: CASSFQGIGTEAFF. In DNA form, the CDR3 reads TGTGCCAGCAGCTTTCAGGGAATAGGCACTGAAGCTTTCTTT.

The genes are TRBV9 and TRBJ2-3, with TRBD2 matching 8 bases. Germline CDR1 and CDR2: SGDLS and YYNGEE. This CDR3 is 14 amino acids long. V lost 4 bases and J lost 4; bases outside the gene matches: 5. CDR3 sequence: CASSLAGSPDTQYF. CDR3 coding DNA: TGTGCCAGCAGCTTAGCGGGGAGCCCAGATACGCAGTATTTT. Full variable domain (outside the CDR3, taken from reference TRBV9 and TRBJ2-3): DSGVTQTPKHLITATGQRVTLRCSPRSGDLSVYWYQQSLDQGLQFLIQYYNGEERAKGNILERFSAQQFPDLHSELNLSSLELGDSALYFCASSLAGSPDTQYFGPGTRLTVL.

This clone was detected only a few times. This sequence joins TRBV18 and TRBJ2-1; 7 bases map to TRBD2. CDR1 and CDR2 from the germline V gene are KGHSH and LQKENI. This CDR3 comprises 15 residues. The ends lost 3 bases at V and 5 bases at J; junction bases unmatched: 7. The CDR3 region is CASSPAGVGNNEQFF. The DNA of the CDR3 is TGTGCCAGCTCACCGGCGGGAGTTGGGAACAATGAGCAGTTCTTC.

This chain uses TRBV28 with TRBJ2-7; the D gene is possibly TRBD2 (7 bases). V was pared by 4 bases and J by 3 bases, with 19 bases between. In germline, CDR1 is MDHEN, CDR2 SYDVKM. The CDR3 is made up of 16 amino acids. CDR3 nucleotide sequence: TGTGCCAGCAGTTCGGGGGGCGGCCCTCTTTTCTACGAGCAGTACTTC. Residues: CASSSGGGPLFYEQYF. The full variable domain, completed using reference TRBV28 and TRBJ2-7, is DVKVTQSSRYLVKRTGEKVFLECVQDMDHENMFWYRQDPGLGLRLIYFSYDVKMKEKGDIPEGYSVSREKKERFSLILESASTNQTSMYLCASSSGGGPLFYEQYFGPGTRLTVT.

In the case of this clone: Other DNA sequences in this sample translate to the same CDR3. The CDR3 DNA reads as TGTGCCAGCAGTTCGATAGCGGGATCCTTGGGTGAGCAGTTCTTC. Translating gives CASSSIAGSLGEQFF. The chain joins TRBV27 to TRBJ2-1, with 8 bases lining up with TRBD2. V lost 4 bases to trimming and J lost 9 bases; unmatched junction nucleotides: 11. Germline V gives CDR1 MNHEY, CDR2 SMNVEV (reference sequence). This CDR3 is built from 15 residues.

Turning to this clone: Different DNA sequences within this sample yield the same CDR3. The chain recombines TRBV6-5 with TRBJ1-1; 7 nucleotides line up with TRBD1. Trimming at V came to 6 bases and at J to 7 bases, leaving 2 bases not matched to a gene. Germline CDR1 is MNHEY and CDR2 is SVGAGI. This CDR3 spans 11 amino acids. The CDR3 nucleotides read TGTGCCAGCAGGACAGGGTTTGAAGCTTTCTTT. It yields the protein CASRTGFEAFF.

The gene calls are TRBV4-3 and TRBJ2-7; D is uncertain. V lost 0 bases, J lost 4 bases, and 13 bases lay in between. The length of the CDR3 is 15 residues. Germline V CDR1 and CDR2: LGHNA, YSLEER. The CDR3 is CASSQDPTSGYEQYF. The CDR3 DNA sequence: TGCGCCAGCAGCCAAGATCCGACTTCTGGGTACGAGCAGTACTTC.

CDR3 protein: CASSPLGGAELQETQYF. Written as DNA, the CDR3 is TGTGCCAGCAGTCCCTTAGGCGGCGCAGAGCTTCAAGAGACCCAGTACTTC. The genes are TRBV27 and TRBJ2-5; D gene unclear. The germline gives CDR1 MNHEY, CDR2 SMNVEV (reference sequence). This CDR3 has 17 amino acids. Trimming shortened V by 5 bases and J by 2 bases, and 21 bases separated the two germline ends.